The 3 T cell receptor beta chains presented below share a single source sample, sequenced in a study of PD-L1 blockade in urothelial cancer. The time point denotes: pretreatment peripheral blood. The table came from immunoSEQ multiplex PCR; TCRdb's copy has only in-frame clones and leaves some out. The sample shows around 82,000 clones, roughly 84% of them seen only once. The specimen was PBMCs, collected around atezolizumab (anti-PD-L1) treatment. These receptors were taken from a man in his 60s with urothelial cancer.

V and J are TRBV23-1 and TRBJ1-6, with no clear D. TRBV23-1 is recorded as an ORF, its role being uncertain. Trimming shortened V by 6 bases and J by 7 bases, and 10 bases separated the two germline ends. The CDR3 is 13 amino acids. The CDR3 DNA reads as TGCGCCAGCAGGACTTTTCGAAATTCACCCCTCCACTTT. This gives the protein CASRTFRNSPLHF.

J is TRBJ2-7 and V is TRBV18; D is unresolved. Looked up from germline, CDR1 is KGHSH and CDR2 is LQKENI. Trimming pared 3 bases from V and 3 bases from J, leaving 15 bases between. The CDR3 loop spans 15 amino acids. The CDR3 DNA reads as TGTGCCAGCTCACCGAACAGTGGAACCCACTACGAGCAGTACTTC. Translated, it gives CASSPNSGTHYEQYF.

V is TRBV2 and J is TRBJ2-2; D might be TRBD1 (6 bases). This CDR3 has 15 amino acids. CDR1 is SNHLY, CDR2 FYNNEI, per germline. V was pared by 5 bases and J by 7 bases, with 17 bases between. For the CDR3, the DNA is TGTGCCAGCAGTCCGTCGAGGGGGTTCGTCGGGGAGCTGTTTTTT. This translates into CASSPSRGFVGELFF.